The source of this T cell receptor beta chain is a study of human T cells and chemical hapten exposure. Turning to the study itself: The study traced per-sample TCR yield variation mainly to small differences in pooled library volumes.

In the original workflow: Samples had a median of 95,638 TCRs, ranging 23,224 to 690,600. Each CDR3 protein is one row after TCRdb ran MiXCR on the RACE reads. TCRdb, rather than the study authors, made the V and J calls. The profile covers tens of thousands of distinct CDR3 sequences, with less than 11% appearing a single time and about 5% taken by the ten largest. Study-level points and caveats: DPC sensitization did not alter TCRs above 1 in 1000 frequency.

Per the germline V gene, CDR1 is ENHRY and CDR2 is SYGVKD. The length of the CDR3 is 13 residues. V was clipped by 7 bases and J by 5 bases, with 12 bases between them. This clonotype showed up many times. Its antigen remains unidentified. Time point meaning: patch test 2, 6 weeks after DPC sensitization. Treatment defined: therapeutic diphenylcyclopropenone sensitization with weekly scalp DPC. Ahead of each patch test application, blood was drawn. Specimen: whole blood, collected in connection with sensitization to the hapten diphenylcyclopropenone (DPC). The sequence was obtained from a woman aged 45 to 65 with alopecia areata. Some clones in this sample may be carry-over from other donors' samples. The chain recombines TRBV10-3 with TRBJ1-3, with D unresolved. In DNA form, the CDR3 reads TGTGCCATCAACCGAGACGGGAGAAACACCATATATTTT. Translating gives CAINRDGRNTIYF.